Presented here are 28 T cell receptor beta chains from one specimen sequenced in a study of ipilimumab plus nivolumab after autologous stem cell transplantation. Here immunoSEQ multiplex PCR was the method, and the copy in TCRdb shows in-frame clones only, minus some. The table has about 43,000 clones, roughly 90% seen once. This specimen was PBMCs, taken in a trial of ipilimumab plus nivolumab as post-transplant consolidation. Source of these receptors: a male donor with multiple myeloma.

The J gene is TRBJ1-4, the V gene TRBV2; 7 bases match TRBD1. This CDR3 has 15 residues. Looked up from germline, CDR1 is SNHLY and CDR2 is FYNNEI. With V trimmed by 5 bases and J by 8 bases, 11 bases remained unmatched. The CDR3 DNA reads TGTGCCAGCAGTTTACGACAGGGACAAAACGAAAAACTGTTTTTT. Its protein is CASSLRQGQNEKLFF.

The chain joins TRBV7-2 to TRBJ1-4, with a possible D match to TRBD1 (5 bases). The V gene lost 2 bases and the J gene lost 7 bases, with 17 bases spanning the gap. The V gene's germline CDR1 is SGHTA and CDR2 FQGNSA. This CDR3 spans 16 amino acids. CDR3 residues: CASSLRGRGTAEKLFF. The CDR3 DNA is TGTGCCAGCAGCTTAAGAGGGCGGGGGACGGCTGAAAAACTGTTTTTT. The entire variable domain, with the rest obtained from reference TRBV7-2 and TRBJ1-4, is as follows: GAGVSQSPSNKVTEKGKDVELRCDPISGHTALYWYRQSLGQGLEFLIYFQGNSAPDKSGLPSDRFSAERTGGSVSTLTIQRTQQEDSAVYLCASSLRGRGTAEKLFFGSGTQLSVL.

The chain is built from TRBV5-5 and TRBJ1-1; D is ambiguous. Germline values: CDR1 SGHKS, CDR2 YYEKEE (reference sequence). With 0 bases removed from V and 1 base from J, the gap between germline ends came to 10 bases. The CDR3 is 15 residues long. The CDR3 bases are TGTGCCAGCAGCTTGGAGTCTGGAGGGAACACTGAAGCTTTCTTT. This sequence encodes CASSLESGGNTEAFF. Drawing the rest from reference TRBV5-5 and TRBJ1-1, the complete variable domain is DAGVTQSPTHLIKTRGQQVTLRCSPISGHKSVSWYQQVLGQGPQFIFQYYEKEERGRGNFPDRFSARQFPNYSSELNVNALLLGDSALYLCASSLESGGNTEAFFGQGTRLTVV.

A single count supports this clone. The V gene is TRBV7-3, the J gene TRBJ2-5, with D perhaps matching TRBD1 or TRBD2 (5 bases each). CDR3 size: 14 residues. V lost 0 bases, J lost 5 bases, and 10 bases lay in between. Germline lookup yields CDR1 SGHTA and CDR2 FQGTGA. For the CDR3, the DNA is TGTGCCAGCAGCTTAACGGGGGTCGGCGAGACCCAGTACTTC. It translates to CASSLTGVGETQYF.

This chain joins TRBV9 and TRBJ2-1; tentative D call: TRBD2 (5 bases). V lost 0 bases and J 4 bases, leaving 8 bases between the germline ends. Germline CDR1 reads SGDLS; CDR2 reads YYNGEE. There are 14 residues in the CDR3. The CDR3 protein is CASSVGGDYNEQFF. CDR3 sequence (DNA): TGTGCCAGCAGCGTAGGGGGAGATTACAATGAGCAGTTCTTC.

As DNA, the CDR3 is TGTGCCAGTAGTTCGGGACAGGCCTTCTCTGGAAACACCATATATTTT. This encodes CASSSGQAFSGNTIYF. This chain uses TRBV19 with TRBJ1-3, with 8 bases lining up with TRBD1. The germline CDR1 and CDR2 sequences are LNHDA and SQIVND (reference sequence). CDR3 length: 16 residues. J lost 0 bases, V lost 5 bases, and 6 bases had no gene match.

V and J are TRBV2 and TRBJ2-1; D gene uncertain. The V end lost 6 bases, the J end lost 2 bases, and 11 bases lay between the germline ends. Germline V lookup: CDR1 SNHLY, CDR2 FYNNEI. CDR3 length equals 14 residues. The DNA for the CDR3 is TGTGCCAGCAGGACACAACGGGCCTACAATGAGCAGTTCTTC. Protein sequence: CASRTQRAYNEQFF.

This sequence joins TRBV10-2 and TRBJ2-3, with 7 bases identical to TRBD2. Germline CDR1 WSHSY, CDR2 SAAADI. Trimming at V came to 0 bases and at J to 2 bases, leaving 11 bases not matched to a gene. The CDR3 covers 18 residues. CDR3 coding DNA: TGCGCCAGCAGTGAGTCGGCAGTAGCGGGTTTTTTCACAGATACGCAGTATTTT. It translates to CASSESAVAGFFTDTQYF.

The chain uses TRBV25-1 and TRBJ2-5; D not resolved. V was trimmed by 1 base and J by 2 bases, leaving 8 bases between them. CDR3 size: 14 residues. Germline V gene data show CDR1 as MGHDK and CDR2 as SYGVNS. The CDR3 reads CASSEFGRQETQYF. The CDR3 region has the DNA TGTGCCAGCAGTGAATTCGGTCGGCAAGAGACCCAGTACTTC. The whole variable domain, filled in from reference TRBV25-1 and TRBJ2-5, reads EADIYQTPRYLVIGTGKKITLECSQTMGHDKMYWYQQDPGMELHLIHYSYGVNSTEKGDLSSESTVSRIRTEHFPLTLESARPSHTSQYLCASSEFGRQETQYFGPGTRLLVL.

The CDR3 region is CASSPTGDQPQHF. The CDR3 DNA follows: TGTGCCAGCAGCCCGACGGGGGACCAGCCCCAGCATTTT. The chain carries TRBV7-2 and TRBJ1-5; weak D call: TRBD1 (5 bases). The V and J ends lost 5 bases and 7 bases respectively, with 12 bases between them. Germline-derived CDR1 and CDR2 are SGHTA and FQGNSA. The CDR3 is 13 amino acids.

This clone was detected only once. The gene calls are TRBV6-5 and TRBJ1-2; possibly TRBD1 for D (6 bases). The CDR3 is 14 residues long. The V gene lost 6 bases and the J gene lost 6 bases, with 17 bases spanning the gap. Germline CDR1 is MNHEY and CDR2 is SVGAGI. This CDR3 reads CASRRGGQADGYTF. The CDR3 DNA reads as TGTGCCAGCAGACGGGGGGGGCAGGCGGATGGCTACACCTTC.

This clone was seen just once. In DNA form, the CDR3 reads TGTGCCAGCAGCTTAGTAGTTGGTACCGAGCAGTACTTC. Amino acids: CASSLVVGTEQYF. V is TRBV11-2 and J is TRBJ2-7; D gene ambiguous. The germline V gene has CDR1 SGHAT and CDR2 FQNNGV. The CDR3 spans 13 residues. V gave up 1 base and J gave up 6 bases, with 10 bases separating them.

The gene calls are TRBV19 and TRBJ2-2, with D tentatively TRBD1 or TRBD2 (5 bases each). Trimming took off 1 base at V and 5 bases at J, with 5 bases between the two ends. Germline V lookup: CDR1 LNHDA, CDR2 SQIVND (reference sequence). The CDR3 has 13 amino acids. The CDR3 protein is CASSIGGTGELFF. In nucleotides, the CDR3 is TGTGCCAGTAGTATAGGGGGGACCGGGGAGCTGTTTTTT. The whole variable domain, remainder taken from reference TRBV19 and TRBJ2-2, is DGGITQSPKYLFRKEGQNVTLSCEQNLNHDAMYWYRQDPGQGLRLIYYSQIVNDFQKGDIAEGYSVSREKKESFPLTVTSAQKNPTAFYLCASSIGGTGELFFGEGSRLTVL.

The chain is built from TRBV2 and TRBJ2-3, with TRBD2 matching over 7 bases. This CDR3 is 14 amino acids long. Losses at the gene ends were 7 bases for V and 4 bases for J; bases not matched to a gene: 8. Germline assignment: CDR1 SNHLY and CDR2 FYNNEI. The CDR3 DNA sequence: TGTGCCAGCATTTTTGGACTAGGGCCAGATACGCAGTATTTT. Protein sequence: CASIFGLGPDTQYF.

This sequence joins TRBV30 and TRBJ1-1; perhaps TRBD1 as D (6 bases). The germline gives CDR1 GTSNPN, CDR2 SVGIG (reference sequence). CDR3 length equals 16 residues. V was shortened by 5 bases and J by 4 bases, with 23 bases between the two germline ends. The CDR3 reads CAWGRRRGIGRTEAFF. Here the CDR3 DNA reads TGTGCCTGGGGGCGGCGCAGGGGAATAGGGCGCACTGAAGCTTTCTTT.

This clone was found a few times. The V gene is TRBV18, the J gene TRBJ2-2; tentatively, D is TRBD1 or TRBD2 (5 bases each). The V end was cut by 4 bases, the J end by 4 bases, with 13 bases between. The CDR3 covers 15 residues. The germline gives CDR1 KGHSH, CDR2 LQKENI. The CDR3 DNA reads TGTGCCAGCTCACAAAGGGACCAGCCCACCGGGGAGCTGTTTTTT. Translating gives CASSQRDQPTGELFF.

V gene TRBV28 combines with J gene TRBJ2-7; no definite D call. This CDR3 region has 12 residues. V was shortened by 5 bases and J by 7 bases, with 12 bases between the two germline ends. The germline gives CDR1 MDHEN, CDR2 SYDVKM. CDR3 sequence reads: CASSVGGWEQYF. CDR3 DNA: TGTGCCAGCAGTGTTGGTGGGTGGGAGCAGTACTTC.

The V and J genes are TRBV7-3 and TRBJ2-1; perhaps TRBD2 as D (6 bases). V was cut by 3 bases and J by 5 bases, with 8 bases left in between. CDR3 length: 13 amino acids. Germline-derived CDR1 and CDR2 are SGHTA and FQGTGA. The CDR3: CASSLGLDNEQFF. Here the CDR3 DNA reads TGTGCCAGCAGCTTGGGACTGGACAATGAGCAGTTCTTC. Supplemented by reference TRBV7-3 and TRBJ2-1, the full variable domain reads GAGVSQTPSNKVTEKGKYVELRCDPISGHTALYWYRQSLGQGPEFLIYFQGTGAADDSGLPNDRFFAVRPEGSVSTLKIQRTERGDSAVYLCASSLGLDNEQFFGPGTRLTVL.

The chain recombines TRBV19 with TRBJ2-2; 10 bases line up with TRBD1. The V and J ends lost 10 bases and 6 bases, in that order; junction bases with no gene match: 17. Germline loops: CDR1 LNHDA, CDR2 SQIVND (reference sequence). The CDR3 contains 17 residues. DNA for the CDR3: TGTGCCAACAAAACTCCTGGGACAGGGGCAATTGCCGGGGAGCTGTTTTTT. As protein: CANKTPGTGAIAGELFF. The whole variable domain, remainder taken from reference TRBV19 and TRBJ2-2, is DGGITQSPKYLFRKEGQNVTLSCEQNLNHDAMYWYRQDPGQGLRLIYYSQIVNDFQKGDIAEGYSVSREKKESFPLTVTSAQKNPTAFYLCANKTPGTGAIAGELFFGEGSRLTVL.

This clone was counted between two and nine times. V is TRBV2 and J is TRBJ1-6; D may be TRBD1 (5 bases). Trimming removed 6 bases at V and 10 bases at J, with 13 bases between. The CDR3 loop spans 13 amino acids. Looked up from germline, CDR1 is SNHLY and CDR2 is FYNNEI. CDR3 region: CASRGADRSPLHF. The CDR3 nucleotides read TGTGCCAGCAGAGGGGCGGATCGGTCACCCCTCCACTTT.

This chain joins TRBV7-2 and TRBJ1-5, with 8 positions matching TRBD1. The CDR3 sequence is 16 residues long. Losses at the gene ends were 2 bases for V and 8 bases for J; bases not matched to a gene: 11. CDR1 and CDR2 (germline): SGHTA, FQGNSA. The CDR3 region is CASSLRLDRAPEPQHF. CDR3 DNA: TGTGCCAGCAGCTTACGATTGGACAGGGCCCCCGAGCCCCAGCATTTT.

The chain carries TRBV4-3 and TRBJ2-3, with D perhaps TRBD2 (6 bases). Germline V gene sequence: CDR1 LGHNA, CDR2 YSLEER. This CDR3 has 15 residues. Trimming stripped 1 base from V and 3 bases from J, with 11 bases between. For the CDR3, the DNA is TGCGCCAGCAGCCAAGGACATGCGGGGACAGATACGCAGTATTTT. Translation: CASSQGHAGTDTQYF.

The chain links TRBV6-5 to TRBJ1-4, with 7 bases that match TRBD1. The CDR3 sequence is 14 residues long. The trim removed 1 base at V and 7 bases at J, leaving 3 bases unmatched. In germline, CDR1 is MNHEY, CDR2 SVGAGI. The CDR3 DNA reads TGTGCCAGCAGTTACTTCCGGACAGGTGAAAAACTGTTTTTT. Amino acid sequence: CASSYFRTGEKLFF.

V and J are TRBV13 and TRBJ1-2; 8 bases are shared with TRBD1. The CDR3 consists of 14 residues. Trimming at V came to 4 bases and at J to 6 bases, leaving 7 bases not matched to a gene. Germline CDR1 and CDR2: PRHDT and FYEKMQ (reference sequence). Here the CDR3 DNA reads TGTGCCAGCAGCTCCGGACAGGGATTGGATGGCTACACCTTC. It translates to CASSSGQGLDGYTF.

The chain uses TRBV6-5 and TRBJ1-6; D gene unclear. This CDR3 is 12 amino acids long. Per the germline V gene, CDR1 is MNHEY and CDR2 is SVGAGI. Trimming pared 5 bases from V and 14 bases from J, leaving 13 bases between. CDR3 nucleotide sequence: TGTGCCAGCAGTCCTACTGACTCGACCCTCCACTTT. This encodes CASSPTDSTLHF.

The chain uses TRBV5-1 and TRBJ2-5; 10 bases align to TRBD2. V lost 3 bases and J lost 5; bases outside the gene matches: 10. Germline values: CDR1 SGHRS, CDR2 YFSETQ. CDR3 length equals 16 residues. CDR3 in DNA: TGCGCCAGCAGCTCGGGGGCTAGCGGGAGTGTGGAGACCCAGTACTTC. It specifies CASSSGASGSVETQYF.

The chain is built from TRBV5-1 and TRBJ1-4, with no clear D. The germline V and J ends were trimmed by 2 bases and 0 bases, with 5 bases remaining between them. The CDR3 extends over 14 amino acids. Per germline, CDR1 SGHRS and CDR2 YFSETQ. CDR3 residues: CASSFSATNEKLFF. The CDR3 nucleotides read TGCGCCAGCAGCTTTTCAGCAACTAATGAAAAACTGTTTTTT.

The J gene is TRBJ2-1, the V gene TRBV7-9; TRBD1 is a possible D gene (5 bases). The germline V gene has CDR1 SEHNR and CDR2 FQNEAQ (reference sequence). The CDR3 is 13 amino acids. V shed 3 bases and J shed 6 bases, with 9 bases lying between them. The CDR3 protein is CASSFLRVNEQFF. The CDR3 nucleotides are TGTGCCAGCAGCTTCCTCAGGGTCAATGAGCAGTTCTTC.